This T cell receptor beta chain stems from a study of OX40 agonist ivuxolimab in advanced cancers. Background on the whole study: Ivuxolimab was an agonistic, fully human IgG2 monoclonal antibody directed against OX40 (CD134), a costimulatory receptor. Intravenous ivuxolimab was administered to patients every 2 weeks at six dose levels: 0.01, 0.1, 0.3, 1.5, 3 and 10 mg/kg. Among the roughly 52 dose-escalation patients, 19 had hepatocellular carcinoma, about 15 melanoma, 9 renal cell carcinoma and 9 head and neck cancer. A male proportion of almost 85% and a mean age of 60 years, ranging from about 23 to 90, were recorded for the dose-escalation cohort. Patients were allowed to have had prior anti-PD-1, anti-PD-L1 or anti-CTLA-4 therapy, and around 43% of the dose-escalation patients had been treated with checkpoint inhibitors. Partial responses were achieved by three dose-escalation patients, of whom one had hepatocellular carcinoma and two had cutaneous melanoma. The purpose of peripheral TCRbeta sequencing was to test whether ivuxolimab changed TCR sequence diversity and led to clonal T-cell expansion. The paper describes the monotherapy dose-escalation part (N of about 50 patients) of the phase I trial of ivuxolimab.

Patients with a history of autoimmune disease or receiving systemic immunosuppression were excluded from the trial. Peripheral blood for TCR sequencing was collected from all dose cohorts at baseline, on cycle 4 day 1, and on cycle 7 day 1. Samples came from an open-label, multicenter, first-in-human phase I dose-escalation trial of ivuxolimab. Adults with locally advanced or metastatic head and neck squamous cell, hepatocellular, melanoma or renal cell carcinoma were enrolled in the trial. Before TCR sequencing, CD4+ T cells and CD8+ T cells were sorted from peripheral blood as separate populations. There are 15 amino acids in the CDR3, from cysteine to phenylalanine inclusive. The CDR3 DNA has 45 bases and is translated from base 1. At the junction V is shortened by 1 base and J by 7 bases; bases outside the gene matches: 9. The germline V gene sets CDR1 to SGHTA and CDR2 to FQGNSA. Worth noting for this clone: Its antigen is currently not known. The record has no base qualities; no much larger clone is one base away.

To sequence the TCRbeta CDR3 region, genomic DNA was isolated from the sorted cells. The immunoSEQ Assay was used for sequencing of TCRbeta CDR3 regions. In TCRdb, the immuneACCESS table is reduced to in-frame sequences with V and J assigned. These tables do not hold every clone; where another copy was compared, an unresolved V gene accounts for under half, and the others remain unexplained. In all, the sample holds roughly 40,000 clones, and 85% to 90% of those were seen once. Around 4.6% of the sample is taken by the ten largest. Points the paper makes about the study in general: On average, CD8+ T cells showed more expanded clones than CD4+ T cells after ivuxolimab. At doses from 0.1 to 3.0 mg/kg, clonal expansion was seen in both CD4+ and CD8+ blood T cells between baseline and week 6. Which antigens the clonally expanded peripheral T cells were specific for was not determined. Low levels of normalized T-cell clonal expansion were also seen in some nonresponding patients. In partial responders in the 0.1-3.0 mg/kg groups, normalized peripheral clonal expansion was found to be among the lowest, especially among CD8+ T cells.

This receptor was obtained from an adult with an advanced solid tumor such as melanoma, head and neck, liver or kidney cancer. The input for sequencing was CD4+ or CD8+ T cells sorted from blood, taken in a trial of the OX40 agonist ivuxolimab. In this chain, TRBV7-2 is recombined with TRBJ1-2; 7 central nucleotides agree with TRBD1. The DNA is TGTGCCAGCAGCTTAGTACAGGGGCGAATAGGTGGCTACACCTTC. Its amino acids are CASSLVQGRIGGYTF.